This TCR beta chain derives from a study of regulatory T cells in long-lasting Graves disease. The time point here: persistent/refractory GD, antithyroid drugs over 5 years with positive TRAb. PBMC RNA served as the TCR library source. Combining iRepertoire HTBI primers with Arm-PCR of CDR3 regions, the authors built TCR beta libraries. TCRdb used MiXCR to reprocess the multiplex PCR reads, holding one entry per CDR3 protein. Of about 660,000 distinct CDR3 sequences in the sample, 25% to 35% were seen once. Germline V gene data show CDR1 as SGHVS and CDR2 as FQNEAQ. Trimming cost V 1 base and J 1 base, with 11 bases left between them. There are 16 residues in the CDR3. In this sample, this clonotype turned up a few times.

The receptor's source is a female donor with Graves disease. Sequencing used peripheral blood mononuclear cells (PBMCs), obtained when the disease was refractory, from a patient treated with antithyroid drugs. The chain recombines TRBV7-8 with TRBJ1-5, with D possibly matching TRBD1 (5 bases). CDR3 sequence: CASSLVAGGSNQPQHF. The CDR3, as DNA: TGTGCCAGCAGCTTAGTAGCCGGGGGAAGCAATCAGCCCCAGCATTTT.